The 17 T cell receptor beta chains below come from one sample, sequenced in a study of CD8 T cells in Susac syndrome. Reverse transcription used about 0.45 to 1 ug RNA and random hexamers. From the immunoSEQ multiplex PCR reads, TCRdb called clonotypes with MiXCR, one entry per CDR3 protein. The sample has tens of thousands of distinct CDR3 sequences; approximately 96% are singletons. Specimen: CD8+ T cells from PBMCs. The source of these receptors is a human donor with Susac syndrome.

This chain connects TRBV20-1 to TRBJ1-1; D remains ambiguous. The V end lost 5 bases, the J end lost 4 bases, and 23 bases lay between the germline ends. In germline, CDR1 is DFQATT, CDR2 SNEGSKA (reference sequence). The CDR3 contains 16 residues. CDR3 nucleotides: TGCAGTGCTCACTGGCCGGGAGACCTTAGTGGCACTGAAGCTTTCTTT. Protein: CSAHWPGDLSGTEAFF.

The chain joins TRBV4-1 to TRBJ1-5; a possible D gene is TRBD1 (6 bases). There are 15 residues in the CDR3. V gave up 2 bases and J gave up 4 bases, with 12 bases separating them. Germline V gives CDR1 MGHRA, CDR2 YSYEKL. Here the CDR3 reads CASSQLGGLNQPQHF. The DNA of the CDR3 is TGCGCCAGCAGCCAATTAGGGGGGCTAAATCAGCCCCAGCATTTT.

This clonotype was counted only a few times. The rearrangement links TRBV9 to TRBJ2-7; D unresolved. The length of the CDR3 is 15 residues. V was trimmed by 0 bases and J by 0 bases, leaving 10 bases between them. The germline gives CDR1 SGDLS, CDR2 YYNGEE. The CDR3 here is CASSVDGGSSYEQYF. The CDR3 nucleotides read TGTGCCAGCAGCGTAGATGGCGGTAGCTCCTACGAGCAGTACTTC.

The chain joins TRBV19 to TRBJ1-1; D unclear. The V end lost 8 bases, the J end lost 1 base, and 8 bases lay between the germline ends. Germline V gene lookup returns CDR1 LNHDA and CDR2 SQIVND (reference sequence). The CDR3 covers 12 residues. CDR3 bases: TGTGCCAGTTTGGGGTGGAACACTGAAGCTTTCTTT. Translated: CASLGWNTEAFF.

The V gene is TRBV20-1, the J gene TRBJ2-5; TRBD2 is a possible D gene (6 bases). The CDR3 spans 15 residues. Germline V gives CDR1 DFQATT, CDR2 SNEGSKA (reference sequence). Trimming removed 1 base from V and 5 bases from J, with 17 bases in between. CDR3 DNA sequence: TGCAGTGCTAGAGGCTTCGGGACTCGATGGGAGACCCAGTACTTC. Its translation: CSARGFGTRWETQYF.

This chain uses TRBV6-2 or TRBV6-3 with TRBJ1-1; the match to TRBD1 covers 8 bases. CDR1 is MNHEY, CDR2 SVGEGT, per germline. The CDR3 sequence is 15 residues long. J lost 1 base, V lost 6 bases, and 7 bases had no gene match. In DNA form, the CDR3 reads TGTGCCAGCAGAAGGCCGGGACAGGAGAACACTGAAGCTTTCTTT. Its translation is CASRRPGQENTEAFF.

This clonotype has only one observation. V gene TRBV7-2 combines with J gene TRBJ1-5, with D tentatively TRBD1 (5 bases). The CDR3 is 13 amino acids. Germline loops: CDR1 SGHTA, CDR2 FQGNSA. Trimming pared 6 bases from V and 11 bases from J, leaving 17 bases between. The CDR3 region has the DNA TGTGCCAGCAGACCTGACCCGGGAGGGGCCCAGCATTTT. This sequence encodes CASRPDPGGAQHF.

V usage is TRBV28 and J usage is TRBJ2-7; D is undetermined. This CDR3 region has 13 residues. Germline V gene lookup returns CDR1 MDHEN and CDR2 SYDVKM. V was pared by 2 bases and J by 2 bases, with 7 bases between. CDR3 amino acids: CASSLGSPYEQYF. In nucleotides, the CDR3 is TGTGCCAGCAGTTTAGGCAGCCCCTACGAGCAGTACTTC.

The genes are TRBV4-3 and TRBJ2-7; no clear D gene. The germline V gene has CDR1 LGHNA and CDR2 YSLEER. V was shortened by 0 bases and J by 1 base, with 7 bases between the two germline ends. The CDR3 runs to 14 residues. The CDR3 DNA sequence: TGCGCCAGCAGCCAAGATTCCGGGTCCTACGAGCAGTACTTC. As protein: CASSQDSGSYEQYF.

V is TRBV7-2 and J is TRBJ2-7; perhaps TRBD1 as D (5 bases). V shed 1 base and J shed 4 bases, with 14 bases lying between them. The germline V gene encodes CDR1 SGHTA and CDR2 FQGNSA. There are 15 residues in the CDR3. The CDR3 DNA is TGTGCCAGCAGCTTAGAAGTGACAGAGTTTTACGAGCAGTACTTC. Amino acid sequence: CASSLEVTEFYEQYF.

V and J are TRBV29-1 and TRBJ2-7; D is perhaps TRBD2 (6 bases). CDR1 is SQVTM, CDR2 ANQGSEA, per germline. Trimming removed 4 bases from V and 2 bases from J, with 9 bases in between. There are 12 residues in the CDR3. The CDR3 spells CSVGGGPYEQYF. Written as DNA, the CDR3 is TGCAGCGTTGGGGGAGGACCCTACGAGCAGTACTTC.

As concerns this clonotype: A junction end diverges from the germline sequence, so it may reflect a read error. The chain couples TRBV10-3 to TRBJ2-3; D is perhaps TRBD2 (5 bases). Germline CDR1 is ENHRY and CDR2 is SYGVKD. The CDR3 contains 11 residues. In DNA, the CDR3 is TGTGCCATCAGTGAGTCGACCCAGACTATTTTT. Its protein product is CAISESTQTIF.

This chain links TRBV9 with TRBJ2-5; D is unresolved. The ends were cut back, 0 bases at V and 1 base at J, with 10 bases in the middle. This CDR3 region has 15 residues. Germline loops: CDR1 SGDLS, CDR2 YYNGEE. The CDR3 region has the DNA TGTGCCAGCAGCGTAGAGACGGCAAGCCAAGAGACCCAGTACTTC. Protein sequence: CASSVETASQETQYF.

The DNA of the CDR3 is TGCGCCAGCAGCTCGGGACTTTTCGGAGAGACCCAGTACTTC. This translates into CASSSGLFGETQYF. The V call is TRBV5-1, the J call TRBJ2-5; D possibly corresponds to TRBD2 (6 bases). The germline gives CDR1 SGHRS, CDR2 YFSETQ. Trimming took off 3 bases at V and 4 bases at J, with 13 bases between the two ends. The CDR3 totals 14 residues.

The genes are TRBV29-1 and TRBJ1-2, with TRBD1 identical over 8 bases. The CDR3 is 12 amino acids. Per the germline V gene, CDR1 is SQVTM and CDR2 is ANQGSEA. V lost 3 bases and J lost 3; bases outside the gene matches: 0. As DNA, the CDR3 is TGCAGCGTTGACAGGGGGCACTATGGCTACACCTTC. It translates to CSVDRGHYGYTF.

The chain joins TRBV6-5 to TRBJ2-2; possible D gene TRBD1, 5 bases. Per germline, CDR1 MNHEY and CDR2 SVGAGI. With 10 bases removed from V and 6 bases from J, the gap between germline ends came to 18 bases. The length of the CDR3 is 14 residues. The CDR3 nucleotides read TGTGCCACACAGTGGGGCAGGGTGGCCGGGGAGCTGTTTTTT. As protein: CATQWGRVAGELFF.

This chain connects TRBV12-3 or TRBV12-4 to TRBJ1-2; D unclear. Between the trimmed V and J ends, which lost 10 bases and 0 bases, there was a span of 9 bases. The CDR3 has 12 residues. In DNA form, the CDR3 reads TGTGCCACCACTAGAGCTAACTATGGCTACACCTTC. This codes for CATTRANYGYTF.